Shown below are 21 T cell receptor beta chains from a single sample sequenced in a study of T-cell memory formation after mild COVID-19. TCRdb re-analysed the 5' RACE reads in MiXCR, keeping a single row per CDR3 protein. The table shows about 110,000 distinct CDR3 sequences, with about 18% occurring only once. Sequenced material: PBMCs or a T cell subset sorted from them (not recorded which). The receptors come from a man aged 18 to 35 who had mild COVID-19 (a few samples of this study predate the infection). Cell type and time point are not known.

The chain couples TRBV11-2 to TRBJ1-1, with D possibly matching TRBD1 (5 bases). There are 14 residues in the CDR3. Trimming pared 3 bases from V and 3 bases from J, leaving 11 bases between. The germline CDR1 and CDR2 sequences are SGHAT and FQNNGV. CDR3 amino acids: CASSFVGQDTEAFF. In nucleotides, the CDR3 is TGTGCCAGCAGCTTTGTGGGGCAGGACACTGAAGCTTTCTTT.

This clonotype has more than one count but fewer than ten. The chain has TRBV15 and TRBJ2-3, with 7 bases aligning to TRBD1. Unmatched junction bases numbered 6, after V lost 4 bases and J lost 2 bases. CDR3 length equals 15 residues. CDR1 and CDR2 from the germline V gene are LNHNV and YYDKDF (reference sequence). CDR3 in DNA: TGTGCCACCAGCATACAGGGGAGCCCCACAGATACGCAGTATTTT. Translated: CATSIQGSPTDTQYF.

The rearrangement links TRBV18 to TRBJ2-3; no reliable D call. The CDR3 runs 15 residues. Trimming removed 6 bases at V and 0 bases at J, with 13 bases between. Germline assignment: CDR1 KGHSH and CDR2 LQKENI. As DNA, the CDR3 is TGTGCCAGCTCGTTCTCAGTTATTAGCACAGATACGCAGTATTTT. Protein: CASSFSVISTDTQYF. The full variable domain, with the rest looked up from reference TRBV18 and TRBJ2-3, is NAGVMQNPRHLVRRRGQEARLRCSPMKGHSHVYWYRQLPEEGLKFMVYLQKENIIDESGMPKERFSAEFPKEGPSILRIQQVVRGDSAAYFCASSFSVISTDTQYFGPGTRLTVL.

This clonotype has a handful of counts. The V and J genes are TRBV4-3 and TRBJ2-2, with D possibly matching TRBD1 (5 bases). Germline loops: CDR1 LGHNA, CDR2 YSLEER. There are 15 residues in the CDR3. Deletions cut 4 bases from V and 5 bases from J, with 14 bases between. The CDR3 loop reads CASSPRVLETGELFF. In nucleotides, the CDR3 is TGCGCCAGCAGCCCCAGGGTTCTAGAGACCGGGGAGCTGTTTTTT.

Many counts were recorded for this clonotype. The chain is built from TRBV5-1 and TRBJ2-2; the D is unclear. V gave up 4 bases and J gave up 8 bases, with 15 bases separating them. Germline assignment: CDR1 SGHRS and CDR2 YFSETQ. CDR3 size: 14 residues. The CDR3 region has the DNA TGCGCCAGCAGCCCTAATACCCACCGTGGGGAGCTGTTTTTT. Protein product: CASSPNTHRGELFF.

This clonotype was observed a few times. The V and J genes are TRBV29-1 and TRBJ1-1; tentatively, D is TRBD1 (6 bases). The germline gives CDR1 SQVTM, CDR2 ANQGSEA. CDR3 length: 17 amino acids. V dropped 0 bases and J dropped 5 bases, with 22 bases sitting between them. CDR3 residues: CSVEDHLGGQGFTEAFF. DNA for the CDR3: TGCAGCGTTGAAGATCATTTAGGAGGGCAGGGGTTTACTGAAGCTTTCTTT.

The chain links TRBV2 to TRBJ1-2; D not certain. CDR3 length: 15 amino acids. Deletions cut 7 bases from V and 4 bases from J, with 19 bases between. Germline CDR1 reads SNHLY; CDR2 reads FYNNEI. The CDR3 DNA sequence: TGTGCCAGCACAGTGACCTCTCCGCCCAGCTATGGCTACACCTTC. It encodes CASTVTSPPSYGYTF.

This clonotype has only a few counts. V is TRBV11-2 and J is TRBJ2-5; TRBD2 is a possible D gene (5 bases). V gave up 2 bases and J gave up 5 bases, with 12 bases separating them. CDR1 is SGHAT and CDR2 is FQNNGV in the germline V gene. The CDR3 loop spans 14 amino acids. The CDR3 DNA reads TGTGCCAGCAGCTTACGGGGAGCACCCGAGACCCAGTACTTC. It codes for CASSLRGAPETQYF.

This clonotype was counted between two and nine times. J is TRBJ1-6 and V is TRBV25-1; no firm D call. The germline gives CDR1 MGHDK, CDR2 SYGVNS. The V gene lost 4 bases and the J gene lost 7 bases, with 14 bases spanning the gap. The CDR3 runs to 15 residues. The CDR3 region has the DNA TGTGCCAGCAGTGTCAGAAACTCACGCAATTCACCCCTCCACTTT. Protein: CASSVRNSRNSPLHF.

This clonotype was seen only a few times. This sequence joins TRBV4-1 and TRBJ2-3, with TRBD2 matching over 10 bases. V shed 3 bases, J shed 0 bases, and the junction held 3 bases outside the gene matches. This CDR3 contains 16 residues. Germline CDR1 reads MGHRA; CDR2 reads YSYEKL. CDR3 sequence (DNA): TGCGCCAGCAGCCACCTGGGACTAGCGAGCACAGATACGCAGTATTTT. Amino acid sequence: CASSHLGLASTDTQYF.

This chain links TRBV20-1 with TRBJ2-5; 8 positions agree with TRBD2. Germline V gene data show CDR1 as DFQATT and CDR2 as SNEGSKA (reference sequence). This CDR3 is 15 amino acids long. With 4 bases clipped from V and 6 bases from J, the junction kept 13 bases outside the gene matches. CDR3 DNA sequence: TGCAGTGCTAAATTCGACGGGGGGGCCTCAAAGACCCAGTACTTC. This gives the protein CSAKFDGGASKTQYF.

Many counts were recorded for this clonotype. The chain carries TRBV7-2 and TRBJ1-1; D unclear. The germline CDR1 and CDR2 sequences are SGHTA and FQGNSA. CDR3 size: 14 residues. V lost 5 bases and J 0 bases, leaving 10 bases between the germline ends. The DNA of the CDR3 is TGTGCCAGCAGCCTACCGGGTTTGAACACTGAAGCTTTCTTT. It is translated as CASSLPGLNTEAFF.

The genes are TRBV6-2 or TRBV6-3 and TRBJ2-7; D is possibly TRBD1 (6 bases). Germline V gene data show CDR1 as MNHEY and CDR2 as SVGEGT. V lost 5 bases to trimming and J lost 5 bases, with 19 bases between them. The CDR3 extends over 15 amino acids. The CDR3 DNA follows: TGTGCCAGCAGTAACCGAGGGGGTCCGGAAGACGAGCAGTACGTC. It translates to CASSNRGGPEDEQYV.

This chain links TRBV2 with TRBJ2-1; D gene uncertain. This CDR3 spans 13 amino acids. CDR1 is SNHLY, CDR2 FYNNEI, per germline. V was clipped by 0 bases and J by 9 bases, with 9 bases between them. The CDR3 here is CASSEALLREQFF. In DNA, the CDR3 is TGTGCCAGCAGTGAAGCGCTTTTGCGTGAGCAGTTCTTC. Full variable domain (outside the CDR3, taken from reference TRBV2 and TRBJ2-1): EPEVTQTPSHQVTQMGQEVILRCVPISNHLYFYWYRQILGQKVEFLVSFYNNEISEKSEIFDDQFSVERPDGSNFTLKIRSTKLEDSAMYFCASSEALLREQFFGPGTRLTVL.

The genes are TRBV6-2 or TRBV6-3 and TRBJ1-1; tentative D call: TRBD1 (5 bases). V shed 5 bases and J shed 4 bases, with 17 bases lying between them. The CDR3 runs to 15 residues. CDR1 and CDR2 (germline): MNHEY, SVGEGT. The CDR3 bases are TGTGCCAGCAGTCCCTTGGCAGGGAGTGGCACTGAAGCTTTCTTT. Translation: CASSPLAGSGTEAFF.

This clonotype was picked up many times. The chain couples TRBV5-1 to TRBJ2-3; weak D call: TRBD2 (6 bases). There are 16 residues in the CDR3. Between the trimmed V and J ends, which lost 5 bases and 0 bases, there was a span of 16 bases. Per the germline V gene, CDR1 is SGHRS and CDR2 is YFSETQ. CDR3 DNA sequence: TGCGCCAGCAGACCCGGAGGGGCGGCTAGCACAGATACGCAGTATTTT. Residues: CASRPGGAASTDTQYF.

This clonotype was detected a few times. J is TRBJ1-4 and V is TRBV6-5; D is uncertain. The CDR3 is 15 residues long. Per the germline V gene, CDR1 is MNHEY and CDR2 is SVGAGI. V was cut by 4 bases and J by 8 bases, with 17 bases left in between. In nucleotides, the CDR3 is TGTGCCAGCAGTTCGGGGATGAGGGTGGGGGAAAAACTGTTTTTT. Amino acids: CASSSGMRVGEKLFF.

The rearrangement links TRBV7-3 to TRBJ2-3, with D unresolved. The germline gives CDR1 SGHTA, CDR2 FQGTGA. The V gene lost 2 bases and the J gene lost 0 bases, with 9 bases spanning the gap. The CDR3 sequence is 15 residues long. Here the CDR3 DNA reads TGTGCCAGCAGCTTATTTGTGTCTAGCACAGATACGCAGTATTTT. Its protein is CASSLFVSSTDTQYF.

V is TRBV4-2 and J is TRBJ1-2, with D possibly TRBD1 on 5 matching bases. The CDR3 has 15 amino acids. Between the trimmed V and J ends, which lost 0 bases and 7 bases, there was a span of 15 bases. Looked up from germline, CDR1 is LGHNA and CDR2 is YNFKEQ. The CDR3 DNA follows: TGTGCCAGCAGCCAAGATCGGTCACAGGCAACTGGCTACACCTTC. It is translated as CASSQDRSQATGYTF.

The chain is built from TRBV5-1 and TRBJ2-3, with D maybe TRBD2 (7 bases). V dropped 2 bases and J dropped 5 bases, with 12 bases sitting between them. There are 14 residues in the CDR3. CDR1 and CDR2 (germline): SGHRS, YFSETQ. The CDR3 DNA sequence: TGCGCCAGCAGCTTAGGGGGGGCCCAAGATACGCAGTATTTT. It translates to CASSLGGAQDTQYF. Together with reference TRBV5-1 and TRBJ2-3, the CDR3 gives the full variable domain: KAGVTQTPRYLIKTRGQQVTLSCSPISGHRSVSWYQQTPGQGLQFLFEYFSETQRNKGNFPGRFSGRQFSNSRSEMNVSTLELGDSALYLCASSLGGAQDTQYFGPGTRLTVL.

This sequence joins TRBV5-1 and TRBJ2-2, with D perhaps assigned TRBD1 or TRBD2 (5 bases each). Trimming removed 4 bases at V and 5 bases at J, with 15 bases between. This CDR3 spans 15 amino acids. The germline CDR1 and CDR2 sequences are SGHRS and YFSETQ. As DNA, the CDR3 is TGCGCCAGCAGCCCCCGGGGACCAGCTACCGGGGAGCTGTTTTTT. As protein: CASSPRGPATGELFF.